This T cell receptor beta chain emerged from a study of circulating and synovial CD4+ cells in juvenile arthritis. Study observations and caveats: Diversity here was lower than in bulk blood CD4 cells. These blood cells shared more CDR3 sequences with synovium than bulk blood. Circulating pathogenic-like and bulk T cells looked alike by Vbeta family usage.

Sequencing used immunoSEQ multiplex PCR; TCRdb keeps in-frame clones, though not all of them. Among fewer than 35,000 clones, 90% to 95% were seen once, and the ten largest hold 0.16%. This clone was detected only a few times. The target antigen is unknown. This specimen includes other DNA sequences encoding the same CDR3. The clonotype originates from a human donor with juvenile idiopathic arthritis. Sequencing used CD4+ T cells from blood.

CDR3 DNA sequence: TGTGCCAGCAGTTTATCTCTGAGCTCCTATAATTCACCCCTCCACTTT. Its translation: CASSLSLSSYNSPLHF. This chain links TRBV27 with TRBJ1-6; no clear D gene. Trimming pared 0 bases from V and 0 bases from J, leaving 6 bases between. CDR1 is MNHEY, CDR2 SMNVEV, per germline (reference sequence). This CDR3 has 16 residues.